The 8 T cell receptor beta chains below come from one sample, sequenced in a study of shared clonotypes between healthy human individuals. Some clones are missing from TCRdb's copy, which holds only in-frame ones; the method was immunoSEQ multiplex PCR. This sample has hundreds of thousands of clones, with more than 70% found just once. The sequencing sample was made of memory CD4+ T cells sorted from blood. Subset meaning: CD45RA-negative fraction. The receptors derive from a woman aged 30 to 39 in good health.

V and J are TRBV7-2 and TRBJ2-7, with 8 positions matching TRBD2. Germline CDR1 SGHTA, CDR2 FQGNSA. The CDR3 runs to 17 residues. After removal of 2 bases from V and 2 bases from J, the junction contained 11 bases not matched to a gene. The CDR3 sequence is CASSLSAVGTRAYEQYF. CDR3 nucleotide sequence: TGTGCCAGCAGCTTATCCGCGGTCGGGACTAGAGCCTACGAGCAGTACTTC.

The chain couples TRBV10-3 to TRBJ1-1, with D unresolved. The ends were cut back, 7 bases at V and 3 bases at J, with 12 bases in the middle. CDR3 length: 13 residues. Germline values: CDR1 ENHRY, CDR2 SYGVKD. The CDR3: CAITGSPDTEAFF. The CDR3 region has the DNA TGTGCCATCACTGGTAGTCCAGACACTGAAGCTTTCTTT.

This clone was seen a single time. The chain recombines TRBV15 with TRBJ2-3; D possibly corresponds to TRBD2 (7 bases). V was clipped by 0 bases and J by 5 bases, with 15 bases between them. Germline CDR1 is LNHNV and CDR2 is YYDKDF (reference sequence). The CDR3 consists of 16 residues. The CDR3 DNA is TGTGCCACCAGCAGAGAAGGGGGAGGGCCGAAAGATACGCAGTATTTT. Residues: CATSREGGGPKDTQYF.

This chain connects TRBV19 to TRBJ1-2; 7 bases match TRBD1. Germline V gene lookup returns CDR1 LNHDA and CDR2 SQIVND (reference sequence). The CDR3 covers 13 residues. V lost 6 bases to trimming and J lost 4 bases; unmatched junction nucleotides: 5. Here the CDR3 DNA reads TGTGCCAGTAGGGGACAGCTCCTCTATGGCTACACCTTC. Translated: CASRGQLLYGYTF.

The chain uses TRBV5-4 and TRBJ1-3; 8 bases align to TRBD1. J lost 4 bases, V lost 4 bases, and 4 bases had no gene match. CDR1 SGHNT and CDR2 YYREEE come from the germline V gene (reference sequence). This CDR3 spans 14 amino acids. The CDR3 DNA sequence: TGTGCCAGCAGCCCAGGGACAGGAGGAAACACCATATATTTT. Amino acid sequence: CASSPGTGGNTIYF.

The chain carries TRBV11-1 and TRBJ2-5, with TRBD2 identical over 7 bases. The V segment lost 4 bases and the J segment 5 bases; nucleotides outside the gene matches: 4. Germline CDR1 SGHAT, CDR2 FQDESV (reference sequence). The CDR3 is 13 residues long. The CDR3 bases are TGTGCCAGCAGCTCCGGGGGGTATGAGACCCAGTACTTC. Protein: CASSSGGYETQYF.

The J gene is TRBJ1-5, the V gene TRBV28; D gene uncertain. The V and J ends lost 3 bases and 8 bases respectively, with 14 bases between them. Germline V gene lookup returns CDR1 MDHEN and CDR2 SYDVKM. The CDR3 is 14 residues long. The CDR3 bases are TGTGCCAGCAGTTTTCGGTTAGGTGTCAAGCCCCAGCATTTT. Translation: CASSFRLGVKPQHF.

The chain recombines TRBV28 with TRBJ2-3; a possible D gene is TRBD1 (6 bases). CDR1 is MDHEN and CDR2 is SYDVKM in the germline V gene. The CDR3 consists of 16 residues. V lost 1 base, J lost 0 bases, and 11 bases lay in between. CDR3 sequence (DNA): TGTGCCAGCAGTTTATTCGGGACACTAAGCACAGATACGCAGTATTTT. Translated, it gives CASSLFGTLSTDTQYF.